These T cell receptor beta chains were read from a single sample in a study of T cells after yellow fever vaccination. TCRdb itself ran the 5' RACE reads through MiXCR, one entry per CDR3 protein. The sample includes 200,000 to 250,000 distinct CDR3 sequences, 6.9% seen only once; the top ten take roughly 0.9%. This sample comprised CD4+ T cells sorted from PBMCs, obtained 15 days after the yellow fever booster vaccination. These receptor sequences come from a man aged 25-45 years who received the YFV17D yellow fever vaccine. Both conserved end residues are part of each CDR3. D genes are given only for firm matches. Size is stated for part of the rows, as once, few or many counts, or as a class when the clone is expanded.

NA TRBJ2-5 TRBV3-1 few CASSQQGTETQYF TGTGCCAGCAGCCAGCAGGGGACGGAGACCCAGTACTTC
NA TRBJ2-1 TRBV5-4 NA CASSLVSSPNEQFF TGTGCCAGCAGCTTGGTGTCCTCTCCCAATGAGCAGTTCTTC
TRBD2 TRBJ2-1 TRBV5-6 few CASSFRTSGSLSYNEQFF TGTGCCAGCAGCTTTAGGACTAGCGGGAGTCTTTCCTACAATGAGCAGTTCTTC
TRBD2 TRBJ2-3 TRBV6-5 few CASSSTSPGRTDTQYF TGTGCCAGCAGTTCGACTAGCCCAGGGCGGACAGATACGCAGTATTTT
NA TRBJ2-7 TRBV14 NA CASSQDPDTLYYEQYF TGTGCCAGCAGCCAAGACCCGGACACTTTATACTACGAGCAGTACTTC
NA TRBJ2-2 TRBV20-1 few CSARASGGGSGELFF TGCAGTGCTAGAGCTTCAGGCGGAGGAAGCGGGGAGCTGTTTTTT
NA TRBJ2-3 TRBV15 few CATSREIVRGSTDTQYF TGTGCCACCAGCAGGGAGATAGTGAGGGGCAGCACAGATACGCAGTATTTT
NA TRBJ2-1 TRBV6-1 few CASNNGRYNEQFF TGTGCCAGCAACAACGGGCGATACAATGAGCAGTTCTTC
NA TRBJ1-4 TRBV12-3/TRBV12-4 NA CASTATNEKLFF TGTGCCAGCACTGCAACTAATGAAAAACTGTTTTTT
TRBD2 TRBJ2-1 TRBV20-1 many CSPSGAGGTMMQFF TGCAGCCCGTCTGGGGCGGGAGGTACAATGATGCAGTTCTTC
NA TRBJ2-5 TRBV3-1 few CASSHEGVRETQYF TGTGCCAGCAGCCACGAAGGCGTCCGGGAGACCCAGTACTTC
TRBD1 TRBJ2-7 TRBV6-1 many CASSRSDRGVYEQYF TGTGCCAGCAGTAGGTCGGACAGGGGGGTCTACGAGCAGTACTTC
TRBD1 TRBJ2-1 TRBV10-3 few CAISVGQGNEQFF TGTGCCATCAGTGTGGGACAGGGCAATGAGCAGTTCTTC
TRBD1 TRBJ2-7 TRBV5-6 many CASSLRGGQGTYEQYF TGTGCCAGCAGCCTCAGGGGGGGACAGGGTACCTACGAGCAGTACTTC
TRBD1 TRBJ1-1 TRBV5-1 few CASSFNPGRQQGITGGTEAFF TGCGCCAGCAGCTTTAACCCGGGACGGCAACAGGGGATCACAGGTGGCACTGAAGCTTTCTTT
NA TRBJ2-6 TRBV5-1 few CASSLVQGSGANVLTF TGCGCCAGCAGCTTGGTCCAGGGCTCTGGGGCCAACGTCCTGACTTTC
TRBD2 TRBJ2-5 TRBV20-1 many CSARLAGAVFETQYF TGCAGTGCTAGGTTGGCGGGAGCCGTTTTCGAGACCCAGTACTTC
NA TRBJ2-2 TRBV5-1 many CASSSGTANTGELFF TGCGCCAGCAGCTCCGGGACGGCGAACACCGGGGAGCTGTTTTTT
TRBD1 TRBJ2-7 TRBV5-1 many CASSFGVRQGGYEQYF TGCGCCAGCAGCTTCGGGGTGAGACAGGGCGGCTACGAGCAGTACTTC
TRBD1 TRBJ2-5 TRBV7-2 many CASSFRGETQYF TGTGCCAGCAGCTTCAGGGGGGAGACCCAGTACTTC
NA TRBJ1-5 TRBV19 NA CASSETGTSNQPQHF TGTGCCAGTAGTGAAACAGGGACCAGCAATCAGCCCCAGCATTTT
NA TRBJ2-1 TRBV5-3 NA CASTKATGSLRNEQFF TGTGCCAGTACAAAGGCCACAGGATCCCTACGCAATGAGCAGTTCTTC
NA TRBJ2-5 TRBV20-1 many CSAGPGLLKETQYF TGCAGTGCTGGGCCGGGGCTTCTCAAAGAGACCCAGTACTTC
TRBD1 TRBJ2-7 TRBV12-3/TRBV12-4 many CASNRDSTYEQYF TGTGCCAGCAACCGGGACAGTACCTACGAGCAGTACTTC